Shown below are 8 T cell receptor beta chains from a single sample sequenced in a study of breast tumors, draining lymph nodes, adjacent tissues (TCRdb year 2016). The method behind the library was multiplex PCR. The sequencer was an Illumina HiSeq 2000. In TCRdb, the public reads were trimmed at Q25 with fastp and aligned with MiXCR, with productive beta chains retained. Entries are consolidated by CDR3 protein sequence, retaining the most common genes and DNA. The sample yields approximately 9,000 distinct CDR3 sequences; roughly 41% were counted once. Of the sample, about 14% falls within the top ten clones. What was sequenced was tumor-adjacent breast tissue. Receptors were obtained from a female donor with breast cancer. Some clones in this sample may be carry-over from other donors' samples.

By share of the sample, this clonotype is medium-sized. This rearrangement joins TRBV6-4 to TRBJ2-5, with D possibly being TRBD2 (5 bases). The germline CDR1 and CDR2 sequences are MRHNA and SNTAGT. The CDR3 runs 14 residues. Deletions cut 8 bases from V and 2 bases from J, with 15 bases between. CDR3: CASYSGPAQETQYF. Here the CDR3 DNA reads TGTGCCAGCTACAGCGGACCTGCTCAAGAGACCCAGTACTTC.

This chain connects TRBV7-3 to TRBJ2-5; the match to TRBD2 covers 14 bases. There are 15 residues in the CDR3. V trimming: 8 bases; J trimming: 4 bases; junction bases outside the gene matches: 6. The germline CDR1 and CDR2 sequences are SGHTA and FQGTGA. CDR3 protein: CASSLGTSGRETQYF. The DNA for the CDR3 is TGTGCCAGCTCCCTCGGGACTAGCGGGAGAGAGACCCAGTACTTC.

This clonotype qualifies as medium-sized. This chain links TRBV9 with TRBJ2-7; D gene uncertain. Trimming stripped 0 bases from V and 3 bases from J, with 7 bases between. The CDR3 totals 13 residues. The V gene's germline CDR1 is SGDLS and CDR2 YYNGEE. As DNA, the CDR3 is TGTGCCAGCAGCGTAGCGGATAACTACGAGCAGTACTTC. This codes for CASSVADNYEQYF.

This clonotype ranks as medium-sized. This rearrangement joins TRBV29-1 to TRBJ1-3; D is possibly TRBD1 (5 bases). The V gene lost 4 bases and the J gene lost 0 bases, with 10 bases spanning the gap. Looked up from germline, CDR1 is SQVTM and CDR2 is ANQGSEA. This CDR3 contains 14 residues. The CDR3 DNA sequence: TGCAGCGTTGGGGGGGTGGACTCTGGAAACACCATATATTTT. This codes for CSVGGVDSGNTIYF.

This clonotype was seen many times. CDR3 amino acids: CAWSRKDPETQYF. The DNA of the CDR3 is TGTGCCTGGAGTCGTAAAGACCCAGAGACCCAGTACTTC. The J gene is TRBJ2-5, the V gene TRBV30; D is ambiguous. The V end was cut by 2 bases, the J end by 4 bases, with 11 bases between. The CDR3 has 13 amino acids. Germline CDR1 is GTSNPN and CDR2 is SVGIG (reference sequence). The complete variable domain, with remaining parts taken from reference TRBV30 and TRBJ2-5, reads SQTIHQWPATLVQPVGSPLSLECTVEGTSNPNLYWYRQAAGRGLQLLFYSVGIGQISSEVPQNLSASRPQDRQFILSSKKLLLSDSGFYLCAWSRKDPETQYFGPGTRLLVL.

In this sample, this clonotype is medium-sized. V is TRBV20-1 and J is TRBJ2-3; D not certain. The germline V gene encodes CDR1 DFQATT and CDR2 SNEGSKA (reference sequence). The CDR3 has 15 amino acids. V lost 1 base and J 1 base, leaving 12 bases between the germline ends. CDR3 loop: CSARVHGAGTDTQYF. CDR3 DNA: TGCAGTGCTAGAGTGCACGGAGCAGGCACAGATACGCAGTATTTT.

The chain carries TRBV4-1 and TRBJ2-2, with TRBD1 matching over 9 bases. The CDR3 is 18 amino acids. The germline V gene encodes CDR1 MGHRA and CDR2 YSYEKL. V was pared by 1 base and J by 4 bases, with 10 bases of the junction left unmatched. DNA for the CDR3: TGCGCCAGCAGCCAAGTGTACTCCGGGACAGGGACCACCGGGGAGCTGTTTTTT. Amino acid sequence: CASSQVYSGTGTTGELFF.

This clonotype was seen ten or more times. J is TRBJ1-4 and V is TRBV19; TRBD1 matches 7 bases. The CDR3 covers 15 residues. V was pared by 3 bases and J by 5 bases, with 6 bases of the junction left unmatched. Germline CDR1 LNHDA, CDR2 SQIVND (reference sequence). This CDR3 reads CASSIGTEANEKLFF. In DNA form, the CDR3 reads TGTGCCAGTAGTATTGGGACAGAAGCGAATGAAAAACTGTTTTTT.